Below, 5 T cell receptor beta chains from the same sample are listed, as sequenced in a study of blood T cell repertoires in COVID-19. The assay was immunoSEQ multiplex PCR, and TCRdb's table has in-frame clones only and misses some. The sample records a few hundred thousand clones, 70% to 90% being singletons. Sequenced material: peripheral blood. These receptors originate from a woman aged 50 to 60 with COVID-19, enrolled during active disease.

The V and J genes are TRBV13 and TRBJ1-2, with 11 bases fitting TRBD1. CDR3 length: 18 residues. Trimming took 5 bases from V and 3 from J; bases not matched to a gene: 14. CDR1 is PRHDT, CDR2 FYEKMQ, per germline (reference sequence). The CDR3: CASSALGTGGLGDYGYTF. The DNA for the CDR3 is TGTGCCAGCAGCGCATTAGGGACAGGGGGATTAGGGGACTATGGCTACACCTTC.

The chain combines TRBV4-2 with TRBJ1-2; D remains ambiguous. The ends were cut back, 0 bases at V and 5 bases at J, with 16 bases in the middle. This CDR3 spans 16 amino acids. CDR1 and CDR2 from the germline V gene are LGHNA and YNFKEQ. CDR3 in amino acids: CASSQEARETLYGYTF. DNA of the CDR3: TGTGCCAGCAGCCAAGAGGCGAGGGAGACATTATATGGCTACACCTTC.

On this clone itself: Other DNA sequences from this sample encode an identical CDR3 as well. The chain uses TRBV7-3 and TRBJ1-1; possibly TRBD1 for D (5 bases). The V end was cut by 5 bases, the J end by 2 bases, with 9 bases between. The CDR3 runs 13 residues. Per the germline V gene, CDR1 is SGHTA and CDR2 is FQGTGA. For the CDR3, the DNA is TGTGCCAGCAGCAGACAGCTAAACACTGAAGCTTTCTTT. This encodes CASSRQLNTEAFF.

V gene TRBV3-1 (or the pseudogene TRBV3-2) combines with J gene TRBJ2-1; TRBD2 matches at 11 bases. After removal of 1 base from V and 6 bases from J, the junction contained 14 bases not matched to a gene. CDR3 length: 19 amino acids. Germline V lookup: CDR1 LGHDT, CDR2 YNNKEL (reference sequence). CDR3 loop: CASSQVLPRLAGGGNEQFF. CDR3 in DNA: TGTGCCAGCAGCCAAGTCCTACCCCGATTAGCGGGAGGGGGCAATGAGCAGTTCTTC.

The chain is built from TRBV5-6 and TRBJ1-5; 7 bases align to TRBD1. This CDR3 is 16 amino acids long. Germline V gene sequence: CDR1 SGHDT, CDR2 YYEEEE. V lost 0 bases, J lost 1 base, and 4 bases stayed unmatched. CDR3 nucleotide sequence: TGTGCCAGCAGCTTGGACAGGGGTGAGAGCAATCAGCCCCAGCATTTT. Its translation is CASSLDRGESNQPQHF.